Below are 8 T cell receptor beta chains sequenced from a single sample in a study of PD-1 blockade in classical Hodgkin lymphoma. The assay was immunoSEQ multiplex PCR, and TCRdb's table has in-frame clones only and misses some. The sample lists 20,000 to 30,000 clones; approximately 80% were seen once. The patients all showed relapse after autologous stem cell transplantation, while their brentuximab vedotin exposure varied. Sequencing used peripheral blood mononuclear cells (PBMCs), obtained before the second cycle of nivolumab. The origin of the receptors is a human donor with classical Hodgkin lymphoma.

The chain joins TRBV4-1 to TRBJ1-2; TRBD1 is a possible D gene (5 bases). The CDR3 loop spans 15 amino acids. Per the germline V gene, CDR1 is MGHRA and CDR2 is YSYEKL. Trimming took 0 bases from V and 4 from J, leaving 12 bases between them. CDR3 in amino acids: CASSQERGIGYGYTF. DNA of the CDR3: TGCGCCAGCAGCCAAGAAAGGGGCATAGGCTATGGCTACACCTTC.

This clone is judged medium-sized (0.01 to 0.1%). The chain carries TRBV6-5 and TRBJ2-7, with 9 positions matching TRBD1. CDR3 length: 15 residues. CDR1 and CDR2 (germline): MNHEY, SVGAGI. After removal of 4 bases from V and 3 bases from J, the junction contained 7 bases not matched to a gene. The CDR3 region is CASSSPGQGRYEQYF. In nucleotides, the CDR3 is TGTGCCAGCAGTTCCCCGGGACAGGGACGCTACGAGCAGTACTTC.

V usage is TRBV7-9 and J usage is TRBJ2-5; tentatively, D is TRBD2 (5 bases). Trimming removed 5 bases from V and 2 bases from J, with 15 bases in between. Germline V CDR1 and CDR2: SEHNR, FQNEAQ (reference sequence). This CDR3 comprises 15 residues. CDR3 residues: CASSREGSGQETQYF. The CDR3 DNA reads as TGTGCCAGCAGCCGAGAGGGCAGTGGACAAGAGACCCAGTACTTC.

The chain is built from TRBV5-4 and TRBJ2-2; the D is unclear. This CDR3 comprises 14 residues. Trimming removed 0 bases from V and 5 bases from J, with 8 bases in between. The V gene's germline CDR1 is SGHNT and CDR2 YYREEE (reference sequence). CDR3 in amino acids: CASSLGLQTGELFF. The DNA for the CDR3 is TGTGCCAGCAGCTTGGGCCTCCAAACCGGGGAGCTGTTTTTT.

The rearrangement joins TRBV2 to TRBJ2-1; D gene uncertain. The CDR3 spans 13 residues. Trimming pared 7 bases from V and 2 bases from J, leaving 9 bases between. Germline V gene sequence: CDR1 SNHLY, CDR2 FYNNEI. The CDR3 sequence is CASILKTYNEQFF. The CDR3 bases are TGTGCCAGCATTCTGAAGACCTACAATGAGCAGTTCTTC.

The V call is TRBV18, the J call TRBJ1-3, with D tentatively TRBD1 (6 bases). Germline CDR1 and CDR2: KGHSH and LQKENI. This CDR3 comprises 15 residues. The V and J ends lost 1 base and 4 bases respectively, with 11 bases between them. This CDR3 reads CASSPLTGTGNTIYF. CDR3 in DNA: TGTGCCAGCTCACCACTTACAGGGACGGGAAACACCATATATTTT. The entire variable domain, with the rest obtained from reference TRBV18 and TRBJ1-3, is as follows: NAGVMQNPRHLVRRRGQEARLRCSPMKGHSHVYWYRQLPEEGLKFMVYLQKENIIDESGMPKERFSAEFPKEGPSILRIQQVVRGDSAAYFCASSPLTGTGNTIYFGEGSWLTVV.

A single count supports this clone. The chain joins TRBV5-6 to TRBJ2-1, with D perhaps given as TRBD1 or TRBD2 (7 bases each). Deletions cut 4 bases from V and 7 bases from J, with 21 bases between. This CDR3 spans 16 amino acids. The germline V gene encodes CDR1 SGHDT and CDR2 YYEEEE. The CDR3 DNA reads as TGTGCCAGCAGCCCAGGGGGGGGAGGAAGACGGAATGAGCAGTTCTTC. It translates to CASSPGGGGRRNEQFF.

The sample holds one count of this clone. The chain joins TRBV5-5 to TRBJ2-3; D is perhaps TRBD2 (5 bases). This CDR3 is built from 14 residues. V gave up 0 bases and J gave up 4 bases, with 9 bases separating them. The germline V gene has CDR1 SGHKS and CDR2 YYEKEE (reference sequence). The CDR3 here is CASSLVAGPDTQYF. DNA of the CDR3: TGTGCCAGCAGCTTGGTTGCGGGCCCAGATACGCAGTATTTT.